This T cell receptor (beta chain) derives from a study of T cells in Graves' hyperthyroidism and ophthalmopathy. Findings and limits, study-wide: Blood also held most thyroid clonotypes expanded beyond 0.001.

Regions amplified from RNA transcripts were the TCR beta CDR3 regions. HTBI primers were used for first-round RT-PCR of the TCR CDR3. TCRdb itself ran the multiplex PCR reads through MiXCR, one entry per CDR3 protein. The sample lists fewer than 450,000 distinct CDR3 sequences; nearly 15% were seen once. Germline loops: CDR1 MNHGY, CDR2 SVAAGI. CDR3 size: 15 residues. Unmatched junction bases numbered 7, after V lost 4 bases and J lost 8 bases. Turning to this clonotype: Its antigen is undetermined.

The sequenced sample consisted of blood. The chain is built from TRBV6-9 and TRBJ2-1; 11 nucleotides match TRBD2. The TCR comes from a woman aged 55-70 years with Graves' ophthalmopathy. The CDR3 region has the DNA TGTGCCAGCAGTTCCGGGATAGCGGGAGGGCATGAGCAGTTCTTC. Its translation: CASSSGIAGGHEQFF.